This section outlines one T cell receptor beta chain sequence together with its context. This clonotype was seen only a few times. Its binding antigen is unknown. No base quality information exists; no much larger clone differs at one position. A distance of 10 bases separates the germline ends of V and J, which lose 1 base and 5 bases respectively. The germline V gene encodes CDR1 LGHDT and CDR2 YNNKEL (reference sequence). The CDR3 runs 14 residues from the cysteine to the phenylalanine. The kept DNA is CDR3 alone, 42 bases in frame from the first base. This sample was taken from a study of CD8 T cells in ankylosing spondylitis (dated by TCRdb to the late 2010s). About the study as a whole: To find TCR variants linked to disease, the study profiled T cell receptor beta repertoires in ankylosing spondylitis patients and healthy donors. In total, the full study cohort was made up of nearly 110 healthy donors and 20 to 25 ankylosing spondylitis patients. Peripheral blood was sampled, and synovial fluid was additionally collected from ankylosing spondylitis patients. Paper-wide results and their limitations: Some motif variants had previously been reported in the synovial fluid and blood of reactive arthritis patients, which suggests shared mechanisms of disease initiation. According to the report, matched synovial fluid samples from ankylosing spondylitis patients were significantly enriched for the disease-linked clones. A TCR beta motif of fewer than 10 highly homologous amino acid variants appeared characteristic of blood from ankylosing spondylitis patients. A CD8+ phenotype was shown by the disease-linked clones, which were found at relatively low frequencies in peripheral blood.

Sequencing instrument: Illumina HiSeq 2500. Quantitative 5'-RACE with molecular barcodes was the method used to prepare the TCR beta libraries. Concerning the study's data processing: To identify disease-linked TCR variants, a new computational method was used, one built on a probabilistic model of VDJ rearrangement. TCRdb trimmed the raw reads at Q25, called clones with MiXCR and kept productive beta chains. Each CDR3 protein appears once, grouped with its most common genes and DNA. TCRdb assigned the V and J calls; the authors' analysis was not used. The sample records 350,000 to 550,000 distinct CDR3 sequences, 25% to 30% of which are singletons. The ten top clones hold roughly 1% of the sample.

Sequences were obtained from blood, either unsorted or a sorted T cell fraction (not recorded which). The clonotype was recovered from a male donor with ankylosing spondylitis. Recombination linked TRBV3-1 to TRBJ2-3; the D gene is not confidently resolved. The nucleotide sequence is given as TGTGCCAGCAGCCAAGGGATCGGAGAAGATACGCAGTATTTT. This is translated as CASSQGIGEDTQYF.